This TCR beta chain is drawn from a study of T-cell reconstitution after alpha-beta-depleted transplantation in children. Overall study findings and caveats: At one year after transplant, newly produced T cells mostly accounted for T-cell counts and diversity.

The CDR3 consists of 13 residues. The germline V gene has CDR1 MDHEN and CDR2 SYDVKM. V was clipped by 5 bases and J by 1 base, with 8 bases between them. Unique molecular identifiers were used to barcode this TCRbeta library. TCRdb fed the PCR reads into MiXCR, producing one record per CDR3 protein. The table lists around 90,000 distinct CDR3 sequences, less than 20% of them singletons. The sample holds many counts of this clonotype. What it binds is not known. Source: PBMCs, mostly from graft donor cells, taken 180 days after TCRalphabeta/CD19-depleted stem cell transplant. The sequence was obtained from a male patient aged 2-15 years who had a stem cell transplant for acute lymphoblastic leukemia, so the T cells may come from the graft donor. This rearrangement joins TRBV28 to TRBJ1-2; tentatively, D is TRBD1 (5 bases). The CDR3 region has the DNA TGTGCCAGCAGTCCAGGGTATAACTATGGCTACACCTTC. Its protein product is CASSPGYNYGYTF.